This record covers a single T cell receptor (beta chain). The antigen it binds to is not known. No base quality information exists; no much larger clone differs at one position. Trimming removed 4 bases from V and 6 bases from J, leaving 12 bases between the germline ends. The CDR3 sequence holds 14 residues, the cysteine and phenylalanine included. CDR3 DNA only is kept here, 42 bases in frame from base 1. CDR1 and CDR2 were assigned from the germline V gene as ENHRY and SYGVKD. This sample is drawn from a study of technical replicates of blood from several donors (dated by TCRdb to about 2017). Libraries were built with the immunoSEQ multiplex PCR assay. TCRdb carries this immuneACCESS record with in-frame sequences only. Its versions omit some clonotypes, under half of them owing to an unresolved V gene in the studies checked, with the rest unexplained. The sample table contains about 59,000 clones; only one count was recorded for approximately 97% of them. Approximately 0.18% of the sample lies in the top ten.

This TCR came from a human donor in good health. This chain joins TRBV10-3 to TRBJ2-2, and possibly TRBD1, on 6 matching bases. The specimen was T cells isolated from PBMCs. The CDR3 sequence is CAISGTGYPGELFF. The DNA sequence is given as TGTGCCATCAGTGGAACAGGGTACCCCGGGGAGCTGTTTTTT.